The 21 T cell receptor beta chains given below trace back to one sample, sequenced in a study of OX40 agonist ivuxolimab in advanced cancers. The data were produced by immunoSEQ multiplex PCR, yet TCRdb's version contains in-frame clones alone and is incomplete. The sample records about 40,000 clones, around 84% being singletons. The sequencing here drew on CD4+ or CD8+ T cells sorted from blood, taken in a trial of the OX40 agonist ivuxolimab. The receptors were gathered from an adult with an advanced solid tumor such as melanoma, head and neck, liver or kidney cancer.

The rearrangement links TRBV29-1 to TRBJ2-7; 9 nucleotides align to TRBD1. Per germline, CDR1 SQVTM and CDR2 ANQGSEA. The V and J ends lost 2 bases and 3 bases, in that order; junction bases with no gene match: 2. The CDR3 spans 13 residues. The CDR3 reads CSVEPGQGYEQYF. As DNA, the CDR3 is TGCAGCGTTGAACCGGGACAGGGCTACGAGCAGTACTTC.

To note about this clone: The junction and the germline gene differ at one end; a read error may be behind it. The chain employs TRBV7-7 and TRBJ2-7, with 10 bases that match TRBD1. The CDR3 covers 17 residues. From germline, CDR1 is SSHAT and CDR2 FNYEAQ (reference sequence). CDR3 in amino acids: CASSLGEQGQGRFEQYF. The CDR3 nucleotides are TGTGCTAGCAGCTTAGGTGAGCAGGGACAGGGGCGGTTCGAGCAGTACTTC.

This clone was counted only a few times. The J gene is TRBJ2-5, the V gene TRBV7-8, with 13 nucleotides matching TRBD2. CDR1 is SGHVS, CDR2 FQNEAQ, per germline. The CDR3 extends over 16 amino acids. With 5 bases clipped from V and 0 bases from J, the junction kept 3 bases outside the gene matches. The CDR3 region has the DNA TGTGCCAGCAGCATACTAGCGGGAGGGTACCAAGAGACCCAGTACTTC. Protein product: CASSILAGGYQETQYF. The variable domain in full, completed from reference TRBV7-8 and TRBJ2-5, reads GAGVSQSPRYKVAKRGQDVALRCDPISGHVSLFWYQQALGQGPEFLTYFQNEAQLDKSGLPSDRFFAERPEGSVSTLKIQRTQQEDSAVYLCASSILAGGYQETQYFGPGTRLLVL.

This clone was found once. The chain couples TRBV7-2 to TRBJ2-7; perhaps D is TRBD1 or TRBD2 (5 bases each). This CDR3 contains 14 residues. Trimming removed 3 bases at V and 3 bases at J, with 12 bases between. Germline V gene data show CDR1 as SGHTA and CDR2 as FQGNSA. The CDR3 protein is CASSFRDGYYEQYF. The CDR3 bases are TGTGCCAGCAGCTTCCGGGACGGGTACTACGAGCAGTACTTC.

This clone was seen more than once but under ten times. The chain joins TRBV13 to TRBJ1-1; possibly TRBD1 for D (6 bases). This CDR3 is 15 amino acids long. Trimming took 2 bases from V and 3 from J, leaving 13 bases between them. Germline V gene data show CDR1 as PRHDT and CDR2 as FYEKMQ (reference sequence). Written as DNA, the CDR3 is TGTGCCAGCAGCTTACGGGGGGCAGGGGACACTGAAGCTTTCTTT. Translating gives CASSLRGAGDTEAFF.

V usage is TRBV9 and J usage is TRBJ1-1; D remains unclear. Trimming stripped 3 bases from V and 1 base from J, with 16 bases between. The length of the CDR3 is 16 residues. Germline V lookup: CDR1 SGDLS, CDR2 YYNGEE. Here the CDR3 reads CASSDPEGRGNTEAFF. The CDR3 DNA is TGTGCCAGCAGCGACCCCGAAGGGCGGGGGAACACTGAAGCTTTCTTT. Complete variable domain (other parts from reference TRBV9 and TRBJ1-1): DSGVTQTPKHLITATGQRVTLRCSPRSGDLSVYWYQQSLDQGLQFLIQYYNGEERAKGNILERFSAQQFPDLHSELNLSSLELGDSALYFCASSDPEGRGNTEAFFGQGTRLTVV.

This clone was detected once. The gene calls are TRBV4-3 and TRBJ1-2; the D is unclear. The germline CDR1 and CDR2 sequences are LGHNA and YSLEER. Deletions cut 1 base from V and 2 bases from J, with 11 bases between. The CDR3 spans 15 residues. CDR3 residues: CASSQGSPANYGYTF. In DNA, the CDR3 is TGCGCCAGCAGCCAAGGAAGTCCAGCGAACTATGGCTACACCTTC.

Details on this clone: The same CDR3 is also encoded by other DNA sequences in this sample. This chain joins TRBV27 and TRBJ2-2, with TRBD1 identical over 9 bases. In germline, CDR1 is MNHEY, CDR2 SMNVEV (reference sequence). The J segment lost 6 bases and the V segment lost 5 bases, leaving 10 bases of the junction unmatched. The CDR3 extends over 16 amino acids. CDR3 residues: CASSPRTGEQSGELFF. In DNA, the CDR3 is TGTGCCAGCAGTCCCCGGACAGGGGAACAATCCGGGGAGCTGTTTTTT.

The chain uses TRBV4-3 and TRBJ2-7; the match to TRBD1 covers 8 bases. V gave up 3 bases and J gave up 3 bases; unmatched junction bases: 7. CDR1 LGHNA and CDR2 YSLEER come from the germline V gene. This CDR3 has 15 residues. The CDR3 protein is CASSQDRDSLYEQYF. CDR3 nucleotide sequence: TGCGCCAGCAGCCAGGACAGGGACTCACTCTACGAGCAGTACTTC.

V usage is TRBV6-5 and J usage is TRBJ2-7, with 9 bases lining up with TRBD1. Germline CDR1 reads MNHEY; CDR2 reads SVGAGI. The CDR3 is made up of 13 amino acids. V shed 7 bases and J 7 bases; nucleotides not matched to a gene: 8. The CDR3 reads CASIGQGLREQYF. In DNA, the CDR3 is TGTGCCAGCATCGGACAGGGGCTGAGGGAGCAGTACTTC.

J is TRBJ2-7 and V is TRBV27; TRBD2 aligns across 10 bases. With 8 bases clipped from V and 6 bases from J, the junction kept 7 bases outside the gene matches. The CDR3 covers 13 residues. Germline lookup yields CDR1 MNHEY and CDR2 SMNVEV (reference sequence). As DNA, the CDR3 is TGTGCCAGCGGCTCTAGCGGGAGTTCCGAGCAGTACTTC. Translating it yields CASGSSGSSEQYF.

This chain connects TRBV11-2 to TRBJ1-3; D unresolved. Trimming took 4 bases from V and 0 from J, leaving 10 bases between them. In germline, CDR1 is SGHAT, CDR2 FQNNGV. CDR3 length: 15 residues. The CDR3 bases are TGTGCCAGCAGCTCGGAGGGTCTCTCTGGAAACACCATATATTTT. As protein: CASSSEGLSGNTIYF. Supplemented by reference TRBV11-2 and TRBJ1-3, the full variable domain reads EAGVAQSPRYKIIEKRQSVAFWCNPISGHATLYWYQQILGQGPKLLIQFQNNGVVDDSQLPKDRFSAERLKGVDSTLKIQPAKLEDSAVYLCASSSEGLSGNTIYFGEGSWLTVV.

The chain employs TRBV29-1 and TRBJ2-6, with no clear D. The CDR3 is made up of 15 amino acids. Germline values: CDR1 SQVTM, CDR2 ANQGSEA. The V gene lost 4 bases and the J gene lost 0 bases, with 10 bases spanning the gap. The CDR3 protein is CSVVSPDSGANVLTF. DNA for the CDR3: TGCAGCGTTGTATCACCCGACTCTGGGGCCAACGTCCTGACTTTC.

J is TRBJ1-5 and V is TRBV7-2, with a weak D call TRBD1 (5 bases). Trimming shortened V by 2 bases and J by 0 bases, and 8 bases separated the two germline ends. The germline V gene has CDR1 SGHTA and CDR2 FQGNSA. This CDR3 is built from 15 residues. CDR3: CASSLFDSSNQPQHF. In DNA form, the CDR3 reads TGTGCCAGCAGCTTATTCGACAGTAGCAATCAGCCCCAGCATTTT.

The CDR3 coding sequence is TGTGCTAGTGGAGTGGGACAGGGGGCCCACGAGCAGTACTTC. Translated, it gives CASGVGQGAHEQYF. The rearrangement links TRBV12-5 to TRBJ2-7, with 12 nucleotides matching TRBD1. Germline CDR1 LGHNT, CDR2 FRNRAP. Unmatched junction bases numbered 5, after V lost 6 bases and J lost 5 bases. The length of the CDR3 is 14 residues.

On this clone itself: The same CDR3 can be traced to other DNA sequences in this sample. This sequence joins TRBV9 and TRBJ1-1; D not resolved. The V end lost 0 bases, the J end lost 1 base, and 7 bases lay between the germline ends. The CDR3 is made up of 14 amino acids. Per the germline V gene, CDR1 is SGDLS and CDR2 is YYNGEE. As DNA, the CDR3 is TGTGCCAGCAGCGTAGGGACCGGGAACACTGAAGCTTTCTTT. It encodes CASSVGTGNTEAFF.

CDR3 residues: CASPHGQRIPYGYTF. DNA of the CDR3: TGTGCCAGCCCCCATGGCCAGCGAATTCCCTATGGCTACACCTTC. The chain combines TRBV21-1 with TRBJ1-2. TRBV21-1 is tagged as a pseudogene. The CDR3 spans 15 residues.

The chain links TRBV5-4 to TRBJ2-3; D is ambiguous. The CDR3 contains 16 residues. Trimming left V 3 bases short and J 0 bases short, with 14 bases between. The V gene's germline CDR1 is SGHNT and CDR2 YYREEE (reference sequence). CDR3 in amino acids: CASSSPGGRSTDTQYF. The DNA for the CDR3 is TGTGCCAGCAGCTCTCCTGGTGGGCGGAGCACAGATACGCAGTATTTT.

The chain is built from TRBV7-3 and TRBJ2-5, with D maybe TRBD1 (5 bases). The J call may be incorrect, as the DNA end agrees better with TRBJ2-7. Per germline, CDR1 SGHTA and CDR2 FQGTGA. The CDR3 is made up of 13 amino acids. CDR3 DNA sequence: TGTGCCAGCAGCCCTGGGCAGGGTGGCGAGCAGTACTTC. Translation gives CASSPGQGGEQYF.

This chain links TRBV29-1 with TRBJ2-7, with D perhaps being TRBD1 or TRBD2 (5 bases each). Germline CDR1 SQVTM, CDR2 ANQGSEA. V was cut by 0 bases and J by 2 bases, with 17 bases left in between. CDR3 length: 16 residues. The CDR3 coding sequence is TGCAGCGTTGAAGAGAGGGAACGGGGCCTTACCTACGAGCAGTACTTC. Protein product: CSVEERERGLTYEQYF.

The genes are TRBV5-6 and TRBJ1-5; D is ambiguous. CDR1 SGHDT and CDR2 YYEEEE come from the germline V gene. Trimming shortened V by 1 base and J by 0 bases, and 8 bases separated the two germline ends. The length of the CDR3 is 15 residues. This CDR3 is CASSLSGYSNQPQHF. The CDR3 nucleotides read TGTGCCAGCAGCTTGTCGGGATATAGCAATCAGCCCCAGCATTTT.